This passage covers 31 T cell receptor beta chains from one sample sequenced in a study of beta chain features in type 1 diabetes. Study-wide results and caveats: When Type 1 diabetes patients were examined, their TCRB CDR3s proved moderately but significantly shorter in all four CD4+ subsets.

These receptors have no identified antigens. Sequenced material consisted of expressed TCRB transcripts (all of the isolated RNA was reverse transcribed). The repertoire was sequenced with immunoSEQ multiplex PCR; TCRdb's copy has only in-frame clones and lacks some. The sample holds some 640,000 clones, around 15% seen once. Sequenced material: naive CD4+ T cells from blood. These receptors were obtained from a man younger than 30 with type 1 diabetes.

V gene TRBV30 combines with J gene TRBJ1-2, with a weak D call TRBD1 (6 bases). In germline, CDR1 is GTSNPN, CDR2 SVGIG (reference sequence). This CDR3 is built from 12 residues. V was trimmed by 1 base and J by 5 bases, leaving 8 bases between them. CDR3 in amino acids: CAWSGGAYGYTF. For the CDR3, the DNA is TGTGCCTGGAGTGGGGGGGCGTATGGCTACACCTTC.

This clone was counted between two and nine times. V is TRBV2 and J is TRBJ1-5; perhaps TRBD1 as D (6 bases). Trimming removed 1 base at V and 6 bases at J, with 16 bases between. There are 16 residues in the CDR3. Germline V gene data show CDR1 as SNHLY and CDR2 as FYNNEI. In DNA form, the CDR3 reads TGTGCCAGCAGTGAAGACGGAGGGGGAGTCATTCAGCCCCAGCATTTT. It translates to CASSEDGGGVIQPQHF.

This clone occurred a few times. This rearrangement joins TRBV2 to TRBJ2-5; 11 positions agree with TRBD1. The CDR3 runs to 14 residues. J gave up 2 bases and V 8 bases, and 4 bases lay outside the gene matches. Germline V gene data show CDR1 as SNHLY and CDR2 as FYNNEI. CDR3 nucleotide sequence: TGTGCCAGCCTCCGGGACAGGGGGCAAGAGACCCAGTACTTC. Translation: CASLRDRGQETQYF.

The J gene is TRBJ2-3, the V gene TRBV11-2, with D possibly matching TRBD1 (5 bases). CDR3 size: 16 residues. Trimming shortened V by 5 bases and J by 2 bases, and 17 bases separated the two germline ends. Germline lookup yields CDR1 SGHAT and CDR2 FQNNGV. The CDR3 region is CASSPGRGRFTDTQYF. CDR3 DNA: TGTGCCAGCAGCCCTGGTAGGGGCCGCTTCACAGATACGCAGTATTTT.

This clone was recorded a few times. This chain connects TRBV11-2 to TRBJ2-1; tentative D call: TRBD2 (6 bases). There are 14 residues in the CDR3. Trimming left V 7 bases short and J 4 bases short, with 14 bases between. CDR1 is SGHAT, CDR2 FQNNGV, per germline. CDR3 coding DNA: TGTGCCAGCAATCGGAATAGCGGATACAATGAGCAGTTCTTC. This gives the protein CASNRNSGYNEQFF.

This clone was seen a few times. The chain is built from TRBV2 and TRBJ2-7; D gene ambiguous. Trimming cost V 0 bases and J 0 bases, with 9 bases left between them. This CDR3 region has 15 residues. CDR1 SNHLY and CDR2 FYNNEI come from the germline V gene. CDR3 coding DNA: TGTGCCAGCAGTGAAGCCGGCCGGTACTCCTACGAGCAGTACTTC. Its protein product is CASSEAGRYSYEQYF.

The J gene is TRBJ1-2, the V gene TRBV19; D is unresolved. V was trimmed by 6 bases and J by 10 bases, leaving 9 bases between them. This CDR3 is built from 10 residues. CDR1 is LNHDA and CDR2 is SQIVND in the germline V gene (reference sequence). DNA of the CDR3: TGTGCCAGTAGCCAAAACGACTACACCTTC. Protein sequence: CASSQNDYTF.

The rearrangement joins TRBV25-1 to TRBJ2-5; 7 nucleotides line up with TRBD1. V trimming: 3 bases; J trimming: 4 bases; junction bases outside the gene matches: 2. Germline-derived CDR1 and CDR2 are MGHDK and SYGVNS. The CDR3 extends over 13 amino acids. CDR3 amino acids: CASSETGTETQYF. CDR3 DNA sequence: TGTGCCAGCAGTGAGACAGGGACAGAGACCCAGTACTTC.

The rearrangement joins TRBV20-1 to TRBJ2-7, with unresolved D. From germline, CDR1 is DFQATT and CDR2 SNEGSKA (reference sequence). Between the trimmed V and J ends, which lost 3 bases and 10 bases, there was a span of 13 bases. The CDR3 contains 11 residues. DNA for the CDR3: TGCAGTGCTAGCCTAGTCCCTCCACAGTACTTC. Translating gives CSASLVPPQYF.

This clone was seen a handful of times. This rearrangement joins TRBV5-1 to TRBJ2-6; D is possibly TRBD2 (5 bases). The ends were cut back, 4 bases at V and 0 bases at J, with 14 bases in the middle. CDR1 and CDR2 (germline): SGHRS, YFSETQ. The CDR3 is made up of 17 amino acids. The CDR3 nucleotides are TGCGCCAGCAGCCTGTTCGGACGGGACTCTGGGGCCAACGTCCTGACTTTC. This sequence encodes CASSLFGRDSGANVLTF.

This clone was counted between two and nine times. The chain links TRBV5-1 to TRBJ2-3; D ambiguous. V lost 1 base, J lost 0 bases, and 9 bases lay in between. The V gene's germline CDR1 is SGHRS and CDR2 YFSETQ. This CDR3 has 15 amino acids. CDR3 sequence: CASSLMRPSTDTQYF. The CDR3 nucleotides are TGCGCCAGCAGCTTGATGCGACCTAGCACAGATACGCAGTATTTT.

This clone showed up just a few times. The CDR3 is CAWSSRDIIYF. In DNA form, the CDR3 reads TGTGCCTGGAGTTCTCGGGACATCATATATTTT. The V gene is TRBV30, the J gene TRBJ1-3; D is possibly TRBD1 (6 bases). There are 11 residues in the CDR3. The V gene lost 2 bases and the J gene lost 12 bases, with 11 bases spanning the gap. Per the germline V gene, CDR1 is GTSNPN and CDR2 is SVGIG (reference sequence). Using reference TRBV30 and TRBJ1-3 for the parts outside the CDR3, the full variable domain is SQTIHQWPATLVQPVGSPLSLECTVEGTSNPNLYWYRQAAGRGLQLLFYSVGIGQISSEVPQNLSASRPQDRQFILSSKKLLLSDSGFYLCAWSSRDIIYFGEGSWLTVV.

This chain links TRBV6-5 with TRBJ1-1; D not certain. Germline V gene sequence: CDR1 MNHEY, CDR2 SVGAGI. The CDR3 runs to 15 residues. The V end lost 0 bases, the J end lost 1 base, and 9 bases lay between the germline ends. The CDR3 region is CASSYSAASNTEAFF. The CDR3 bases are TGTGCCAGCAGTTACTCGGCAGCTTCGAACACTGAAGCTTTCTTT.

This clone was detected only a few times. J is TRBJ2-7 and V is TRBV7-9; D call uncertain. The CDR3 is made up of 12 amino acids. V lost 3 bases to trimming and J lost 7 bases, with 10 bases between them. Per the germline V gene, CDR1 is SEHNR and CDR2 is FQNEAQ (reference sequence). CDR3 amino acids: CASSLNQQEQYF. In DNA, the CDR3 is TGTGCCAGCAGCTTGAACCAGCAGGAGCAGTACTTC.

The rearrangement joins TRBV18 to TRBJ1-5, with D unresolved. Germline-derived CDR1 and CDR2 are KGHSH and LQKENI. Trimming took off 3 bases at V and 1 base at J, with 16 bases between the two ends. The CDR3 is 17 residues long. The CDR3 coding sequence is TGTGCCAGCTCACCCACCCCAGTAGGAGGGAGCAATCAGCCCCAGCATTTT. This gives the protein CASSPTPVGGSNQPQHF.

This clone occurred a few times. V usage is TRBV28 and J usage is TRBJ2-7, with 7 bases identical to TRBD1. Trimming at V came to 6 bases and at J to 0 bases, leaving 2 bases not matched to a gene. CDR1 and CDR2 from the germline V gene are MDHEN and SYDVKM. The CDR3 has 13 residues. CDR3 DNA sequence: TGTGCCAGCAGCCGACAGGGCTCCTACGAGCAGTACTTC. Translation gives CASSRQGSYEQYF.

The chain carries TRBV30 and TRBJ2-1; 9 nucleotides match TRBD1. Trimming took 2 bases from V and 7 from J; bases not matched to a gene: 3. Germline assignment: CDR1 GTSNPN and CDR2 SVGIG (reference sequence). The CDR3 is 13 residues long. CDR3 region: CAWSHRGPNEQFF. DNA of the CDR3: TGTGCCTGGAGTCACAGGGGGCCAAATGAGCAGTTCTTC.

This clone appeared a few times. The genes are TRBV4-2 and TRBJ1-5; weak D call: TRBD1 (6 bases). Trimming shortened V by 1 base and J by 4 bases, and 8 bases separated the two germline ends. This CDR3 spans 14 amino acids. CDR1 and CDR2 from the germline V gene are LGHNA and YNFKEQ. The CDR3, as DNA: TGTGCCAGCAGCCAAGCAGGGACAAATCAGCCCCAGCATTTT. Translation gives CASSQAGTNQPQHF.

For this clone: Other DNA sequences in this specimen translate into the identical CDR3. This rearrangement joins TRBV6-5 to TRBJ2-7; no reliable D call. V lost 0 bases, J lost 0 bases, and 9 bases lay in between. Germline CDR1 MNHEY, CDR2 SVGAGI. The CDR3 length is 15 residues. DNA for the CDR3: TGTGCCAGCAGTTACTCGTTGGCAGGCTCCTACGAGCAGTACTTC. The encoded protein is CASSYSLAGSYEQYF.

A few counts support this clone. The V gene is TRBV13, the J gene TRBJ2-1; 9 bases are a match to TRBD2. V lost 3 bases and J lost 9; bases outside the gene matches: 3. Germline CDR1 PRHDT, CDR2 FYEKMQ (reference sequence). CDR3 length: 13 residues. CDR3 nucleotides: TGTGCCAGCAGCTTGCGGGAGGGTGGTGAGCAGTTCTTC. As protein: CASSLREGGEQFF.

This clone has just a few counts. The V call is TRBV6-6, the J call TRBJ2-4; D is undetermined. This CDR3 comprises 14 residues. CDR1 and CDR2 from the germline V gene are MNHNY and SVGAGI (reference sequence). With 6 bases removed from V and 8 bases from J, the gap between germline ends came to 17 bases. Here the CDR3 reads CASSYARGTDIQYF. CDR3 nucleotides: TGTGCCAGCAGCTATGCGCGTGGTACGGACATTCAGTACTTC.

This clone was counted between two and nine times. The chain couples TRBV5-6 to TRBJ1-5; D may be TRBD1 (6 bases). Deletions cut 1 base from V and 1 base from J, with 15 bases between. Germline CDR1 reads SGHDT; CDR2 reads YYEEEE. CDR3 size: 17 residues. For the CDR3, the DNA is TGTGCCAGCAGCTTGTTCCAGGGGACGGGAAGCAATCAGCCCCAGCATTTT. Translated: CASSLFQGTGSNQPQHF.

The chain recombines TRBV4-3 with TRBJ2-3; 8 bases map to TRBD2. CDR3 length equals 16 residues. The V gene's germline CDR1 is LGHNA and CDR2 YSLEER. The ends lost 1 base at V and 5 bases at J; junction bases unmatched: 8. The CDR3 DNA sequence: TGCGCCAGCAGCCAAGGTGGCGGGGGGTACGTAGATACGCAGTATTTT. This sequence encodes CASSQGGGGYVDTQYF.

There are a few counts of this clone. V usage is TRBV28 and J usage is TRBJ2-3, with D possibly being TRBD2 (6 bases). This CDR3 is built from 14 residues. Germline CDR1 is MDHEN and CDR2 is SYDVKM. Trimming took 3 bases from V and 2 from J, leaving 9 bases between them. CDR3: CASSFRGYTDTQYF. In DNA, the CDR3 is TGTGCCAGCAGTTTTCGGGGGTACACAGATACGCAGTATTTT. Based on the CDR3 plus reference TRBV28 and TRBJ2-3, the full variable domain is DVKVTQSSRYLVKRTGEKVFLECVQDMDHENMFWYRQDPGLGLRLIYFSYDVKMKEKGDIPEGYSVSREKKERFSLILESASTNQTSMYLCASSFRGYTDTQYFGPGTRLTVL.

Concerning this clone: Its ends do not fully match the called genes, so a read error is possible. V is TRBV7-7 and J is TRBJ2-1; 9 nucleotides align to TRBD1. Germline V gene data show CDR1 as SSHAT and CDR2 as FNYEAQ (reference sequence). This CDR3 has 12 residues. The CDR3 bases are TGTGCTAGCAGCTTAGATGGGACAGGGTTGTTCTTC. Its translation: CASSLDGTGLFF.

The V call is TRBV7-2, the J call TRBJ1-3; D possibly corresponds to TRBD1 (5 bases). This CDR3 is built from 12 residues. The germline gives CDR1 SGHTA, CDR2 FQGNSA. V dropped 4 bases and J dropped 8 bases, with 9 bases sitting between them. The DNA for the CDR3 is TGTGCCAGCAGCTCGACAGCGGACACCATATATTTT. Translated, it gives CASSSTADTIYF.

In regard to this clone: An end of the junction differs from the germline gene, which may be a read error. The CDR3 DNA reads TGTGCTAGCAGCCGAGGGGATTCGACCGGGGAGCTGTTTTTT. Amino acid sequence: CASSRGDSTGELFF. The chain joins TRBV7-7 to TRBJ2-2; D assignment may be TRBD1 or TRBD2 (5 bases each). The CDR3 sequence is 14 residues long. Germline values: CDR1 SSHAT, CDR2 FNYEAQ (reference sequence).

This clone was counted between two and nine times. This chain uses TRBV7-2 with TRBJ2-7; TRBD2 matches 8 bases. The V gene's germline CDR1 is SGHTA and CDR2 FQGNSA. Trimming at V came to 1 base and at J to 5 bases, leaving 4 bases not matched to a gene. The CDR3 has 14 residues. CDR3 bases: TGTGCCAGCAGCTTAGTTGCTAGCGGGCACGAGCAGTACTTC. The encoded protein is CASSLVASGHEQYF.

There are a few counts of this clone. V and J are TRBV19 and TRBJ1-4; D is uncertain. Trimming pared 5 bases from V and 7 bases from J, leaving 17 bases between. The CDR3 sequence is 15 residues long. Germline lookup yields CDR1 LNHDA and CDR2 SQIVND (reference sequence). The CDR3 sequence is CASSLRTSRAEKLFF. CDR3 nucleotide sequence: TGTGCCAGTAGTCTTCGGACCTCCAGAGCTGAAAAACTGTTTTTT.

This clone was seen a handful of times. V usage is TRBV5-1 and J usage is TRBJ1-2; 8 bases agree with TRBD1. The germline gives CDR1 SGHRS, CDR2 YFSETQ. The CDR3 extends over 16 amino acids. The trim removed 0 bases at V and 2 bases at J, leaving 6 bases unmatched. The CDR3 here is CASSLGGQGDNYGYTF. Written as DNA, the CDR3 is TGCGCCAGCAGCTTGGGTGGACAGGGAGACAACTATGGCTACACCTTC.

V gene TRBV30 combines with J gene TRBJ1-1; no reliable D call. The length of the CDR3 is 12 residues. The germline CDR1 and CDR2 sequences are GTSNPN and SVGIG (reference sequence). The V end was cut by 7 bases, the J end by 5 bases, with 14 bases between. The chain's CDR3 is CASSRSGTEAFF. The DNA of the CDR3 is TGTGCCTCCAGCCGGAGCGGGACTGAAGCTTTCTTT.